This TCR beta chain was recovered during a study of blood T cell repertoires in COVID-19. As for the study in general: From the United States, Italy and Spain came samples of acute and convalescent COVID-19. T cells, B-cell-depleted T cells, or PBMCs supplied cDNA or gDNA.

Original analysis: Cell counts per sample came from amplifying reference gene primers. Only in-frame clones appear in the TCRdb table, and some are missing; sequencing was by immunoSEQ multiplex PCR. V and J calls and clone size are given by that table; D and trimming were obtained from the DNA. The sample carries 300,000 to 450,000 clones, approximately 89% recorded once. The table lists this clone with a count of one. CDR1 and CDR2 (germline): LNHDA, SQIVND (reference sequence). The CDR3 is 19 residues long. Trimming cost V 0 bases and J 0 bases, with 18 bases left between them. Seattle's cohort entered during active infection and was followed longitudinally.

This chain joins TRBV19 and TRBJ2-4; a weak D match, TRBD1 (7 bases). The clonotype was recovered from a woman aged 55-70 years with COVID-19, enrolled during active disease. Sequences were obtained from peripheral blood. CDR3 in amino acids: CASSIDQGGTDGAKNIQYF. The CDR3 DNA is TGTGCCAGTAGTATAGATCAAGGGGGGACAGACGGAGCCAAAAACATTCAGTACTTC. Drawing the rest from reference TRBV19 and TRBJ2-4, the complete variable domain is DGGITQSPKYLFRKEGQNVTLSCEQNLNHDAMYWYRQDPGQGLRLIYYSQIVNDFQKGDIAEGYSVSREKKESFPLTVTSAQKNPTAFYLCASSIDQGGTDGAKNIQYFGAGTRLSVL.